This TCR beta chain stems from a study of post-analysis software for immune sequencing data. Study-wide context: Courses of disease covered relapsing-remitting, secondary progressive and progressive-relapsing multiple sclerosis.

This clonotype has just a few counts. Its matching antigen is unknown. Incorporated into the TCR beta cDNA libraries were unique molecular identifiers, which served to reduce PCR and sequencing biases. When about 1 to 11 million T cells were used, they gave roughly 500,000 cDNA molecules. TCRdb redid the calling of the PCR reads with MiXCR, one entry per CDR3 protein. The repertoire includes about 800,000 distinct CDR3 sequences, approximately 30% of them detected once, and under 0.7% sits in the top ten. Findings and caveats of the study: Compared with controls, patients had more of five TRBV segments, including TRBV5-6, TRBV5-1 and TRBV20-1. Compared with controls, patients showed significantly lower normalized Chao1 diversity. Under F measure analysis, samples from one preparation batch co-clustered strongly.

Trimming cost V 8 bases and J 7 bases, with 9 bases left between them. The CDR3 sequence is 12 residues long. The germline CDR1 and CDR2 sequences are MNHEY and SMNVEV (reference sequence). The clonotype comes from a girl aged 5-17 years with multiple sclerosis. J is TRBJ1-6 and V is TRBV27, with TRBD1 as a possible D gene (6 bases). Sequencing used blood. CDR3 sequence (DNA): TGTGCCAGCCTCACAGGGAATTCACCCCTCCACTTT. It translates to CASLTGNSPLHF.